Listed below are T cell receptor beta chains from one sample, sequenced in a study of blood T cell repertoires in COVID-19. The assay was immunoSEQ multiplex PCR, and TCRdb's table has in-frame clones only and misses some. The sample lists 80,000 to 90,000 clones, around 85% occurring once. Sequencing input: peripheral blood. These receptor sequences come from a woman aged 80 or older with COVID-19, enrolled during active disease. CDR3s include the opening cysteine and the closing phenylalanine or tryptophan. A D gene is named only where the DNA matches it firmly. Clone size is given for some rows only: seen once, a few or many times, or a class if the clone is expanded.

j_gene	v_gene	abundance	d_gene	CDR3nt	CDR3aa
TRBJ2-6	TRBV10-3	NA	NA	TGTGCCATCAGTGCGGGCTCTGGGGCCAACGTCCTGACTTTC	CAISAGSGANVLTF
TRBJ2-1	TRBV28	few	NA	TGTGCCAGCAGGGCTACAGGTAAATCTGAGCAGTTCTTC	CASRATGKSEQFF
TRBJ1-4	TRBV5-1	once	TRBD1	TGCGCCAGCAGCGGACAGGGATCAACTAATGAAAAACTGTTTTTT	CASSGQGSTNEKLFF
TRBJ1-5	TRBV12-3/TRBV12-4	NA	NA	TGTGCCAGCAGCATGACAGTTAATCAGCCCCAGCATTTT	CASSMTVNQPQHF
TRBJ2-2	TRBV7-2	NA	TRBD2	TGTGCCAGCAGCTTCTTCCTCGGGACGGGAGGGACCGGGGAGCTGTTTTTT	CASSFFLGTGGTGELFF
TRBJ2-7	TRBV10-3	NA	NA	TGTGCCATCAGTGGGAACAGGGTCTCCTACGAGCAGTACTTC	CAISGNRVSYEQYF
TRBJ2-7	TRBV6-5	NA	NA	TGTGCCAGCAGCCTCTCACCGGGGTCCTACGAGCAGTACTTC	CASSLSPGSYEQYF
TRBJ2-1	TRBV10-1	once	NA	TGCGCCAGCAGTGAGTCGCCTAGCTCCGCCGGGTACAATGAGCAGTTCTTC	CASSESPSSAGYNEQFF
TRBJ2-7	TRBV28	NA	TRBD1	TGTGCCAGCACCATTACCGGGACAGTTGGGGGCGAGCAGTACTTC	CASTITGTVGGEQYF
TRBJ2-5	TRBV9	once	NA	TGTGCCAGCAGCACAGAGACAAGACCCCAAGAGACCCAGTACTTC	CASSTETRPQETQYF
TRBJ2-2	TRBV5-6	few	TRBD2	TGTGCCAGCAGCCTAGCGGGAGTAAACACCGGGGAGCTGTTTTTT	CASSLAGVNTGELFF
TRBJ2-5	TRBV5-1	NA	NA	TGCGCCAGCAGCGCGGCTAGCACGGCGACCCAGTACTTC	CASSAASTATQYF
TRBJ1-5	TRBV27	NA	NA	TGTGCCAGCAGTTTAAACAGGGACAATCAGCCCCAGCATTTT	CASSLNRDNQPQHF
TRBJ2-3	TRBV5-1	NA	TRBD2	TGCGCCAGCACCATGACTAGCGGGAGCCCAGATACGCAGTATTTT	CASTMTSGSPDTQYF
TRBJ1-5	TRBV27	NA	TRBD1	TGTGCCAGCAGTTCCAGGGGGATGAGCAATCAGCCCCAGCATTTT	CASSSRGMSNQPQHF
TRBJ2-3	TRBV7-9	NA	TRBD2	TGTGCCAGCAGCAAGCCACTAGCGGCTAGCACAGATACGCAGTATTTT	CASSKPLAASTDTQYF
TRBJ1-2	TRBV27	NA	TRBD1	TGTGCCAGCGGGACAGGGCGGGGCTATGGCTACACCTTC	CASGTGRGYGYTF
TRBJ1-2	TRBV12-3/TRBV12-4	few	TRBD1	TGTGCCAGCGGCATACAGGGGGCGCGTGGCTACACCTTC	CASGIQGARGYTF
TRBJ1-1	TRBV5-1	NA	NA	TGCGCCAGCAGCCTCGGAGGAGGCGGGACTGAAGCTTTCTTT	CASSLGGGGTEAFF
TRBJ1-1	TRBV5-1	NA	TRBD1	TGCGCCAGCAGCTTGAAGGACAGGGGACAAAGGACTGAAGCTTTCTTT	CASSLKDRGQRTEAFF
TRBJ1-1	TRBV19	NA	TRBD1	TGTGCCAGTAGTATAGTATTGGACAGGGGAACTTTCTTT	CASSIVLDRGTFF
TRBJ2-1	TRBV4-2	NA	TRBD2	TGTGCCAGCAGCCAAGCTGGGACTAGCGGGACTAATGAGCAGTTCTTC	CASSQAGTSGTNEQFF